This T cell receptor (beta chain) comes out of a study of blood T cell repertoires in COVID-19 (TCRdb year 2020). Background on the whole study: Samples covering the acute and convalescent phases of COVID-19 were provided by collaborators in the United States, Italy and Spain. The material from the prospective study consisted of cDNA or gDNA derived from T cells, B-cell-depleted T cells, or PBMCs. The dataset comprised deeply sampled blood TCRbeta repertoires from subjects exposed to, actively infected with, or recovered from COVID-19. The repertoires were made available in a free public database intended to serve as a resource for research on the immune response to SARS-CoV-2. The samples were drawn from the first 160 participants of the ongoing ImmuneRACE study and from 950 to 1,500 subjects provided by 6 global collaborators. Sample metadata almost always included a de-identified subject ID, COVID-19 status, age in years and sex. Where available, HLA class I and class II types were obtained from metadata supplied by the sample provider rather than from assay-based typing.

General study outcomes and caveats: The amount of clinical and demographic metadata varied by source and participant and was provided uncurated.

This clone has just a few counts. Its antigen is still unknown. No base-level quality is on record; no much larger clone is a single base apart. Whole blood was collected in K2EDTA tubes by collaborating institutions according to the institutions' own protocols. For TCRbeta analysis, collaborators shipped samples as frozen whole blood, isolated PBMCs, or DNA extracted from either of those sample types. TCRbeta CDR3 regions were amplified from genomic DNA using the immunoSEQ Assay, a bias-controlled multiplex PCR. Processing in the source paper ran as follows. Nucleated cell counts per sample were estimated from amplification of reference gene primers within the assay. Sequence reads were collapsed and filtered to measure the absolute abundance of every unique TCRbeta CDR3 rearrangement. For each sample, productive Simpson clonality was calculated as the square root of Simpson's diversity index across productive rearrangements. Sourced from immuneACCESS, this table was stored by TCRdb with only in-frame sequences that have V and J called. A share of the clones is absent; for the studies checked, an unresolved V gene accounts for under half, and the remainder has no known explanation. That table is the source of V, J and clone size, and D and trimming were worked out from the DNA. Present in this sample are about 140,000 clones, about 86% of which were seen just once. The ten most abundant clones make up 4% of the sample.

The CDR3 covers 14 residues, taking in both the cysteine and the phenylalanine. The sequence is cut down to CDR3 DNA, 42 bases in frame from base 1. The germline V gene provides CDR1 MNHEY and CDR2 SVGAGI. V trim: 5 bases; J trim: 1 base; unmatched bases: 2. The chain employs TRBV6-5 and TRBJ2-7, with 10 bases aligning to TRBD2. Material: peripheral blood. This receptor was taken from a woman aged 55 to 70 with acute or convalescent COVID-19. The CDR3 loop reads CASSILAGSYEQYF. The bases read TGTGCCAGCAGTATACTAGCGGGGTCCTACGAGCAGTACTTC.